The text below deals with one T cell receptor (beta chain). Its cognate antigen is unknown. These data belong to a study of CXCR3-negative and CXCR3-positive naive CD8 T cells. Study-level points and caveats: CXCR3-positive naive cells had TRB CDR3s that were more hydrophobic than CXCR3-negative naive cells had.

Via 5' RACE with UMI labels, TRB cDNA libraries were prepared. TCRdb processed the 5' RACE reads again and assigns one entry to each CDR3 protein, with no DNA. This table holds some 150,000 distinct CDR3 sequences. The CDR3 length is 15 residues. Germline loops: CDR1 SQVTM, CDR2 ANQGSEA. Sequencing was carried out using naive CXCR3+ CD8+ T cells from blood. Subset denoted: CD45RO-CCR7+CD27+CD95- naive CD8+ T cells expressing CXCR3 (TNR3+). The V and J genes are TRBV29-1 and TRBJ2-7; TCRdb lists TRBD1, though no DNA is available to test this call. This TCR was sampled from a human donor in good health. Some clones in this sample may be carry-over from other donors' samples. The CDR3 loop is CSVEGDGTVSYEQYF.